These 20 T cell receptor beta chains came from one sample sequenced in a study of blood T cells in healthy people across ages. Using a J-beta primer mix together with a sample-barcoded 5' primer, a second PCR was run for about 6 to 11 cycles. TCRdb re-called the 5' RACE reads through MiXCR, storing one row per CDR3 protein. The sample shows around 850,000 distinct CDR3 sequences, about 36% of them seen only once. Sequencing used blood. The source is a man aged 18 to 35 in good health.

There are a few counts of this clonotype. The junction differs from germline at one of its ends, possibly a read error. The genes are TRBV11-2 and TRBJ2-1; D remains ambiguous. This CDR3 spans 18 amino acids. Per the germline V gene, CDR1 is SGHAT and CDR2 is FQNNGV. The CDR3 is CTSSLEFGSPFEYNEQFF. In DNA, the CDR3 is TGTACCAGCAGCTTAGAATTCGGCTCCCCCTTTGAATACAATGAGCAGTTCTTC.

This clonotype was recorded a few times. The V and J genes are TRBV10-3 and TRBJ1-5; D perhaps matches TRBD1 (5 bases). Deletions cut 6 bases from V and 3 bases from J, with 9 bases between. Germline lookup yields CDR1 ENHRY and CDR2 SYGVKD. The CDR3 has 13 amino acids. In DNA, the CDR3 is TGTGCCATCAGCCAGGGTTCCAATCAGCCCCAGCATTTT. Residues: CAISQGSNQPQHF.

This clonotype was seen only a few times. The CDR3 DNA reads as TGTGCCAGCAGTTTAAGATACAACACTGAAGCTTTCTTT. It specifies CASSLRYNTEAFF. The J gene is TRBJ1-1, the V gene TRBV27; D gene uncertain. CDR1 is MNHEY, CDR2 SMNVEV, per germline (reference sequence). The CDR3 consists of 13 residues. V dropped 2 bases and J dropped 2 bases, with 6 bases sitting between them.

This clonotype was counted between two and nine times. At one boundary the junction diverges from the germline segment, which might be a read error. The chain carries TRBV4-2 and TRBJ2-7; 7 nucleotides agree with TRBD1. Germline loops: CDR1 LGHNA, CDR2 YNFKEQ. The CDR3 contains 14 residues. CDR3: CASRQVGTAYEQYF. As DNA, the CDR3 is TGTGCCAGCAGGCAAGTCGGGACAGCCTACGAGCAGTACTTC.

The rearrangement uses TRBV7-9 and TRBJ1-1; weak D call: TRBD1 (5 bases). The germline CDR1 and CDR2 sequences are SEHNR and FQNEAQ (reference sequence). V was cut by 3 bases and J by 2 bases, with 25 bases left in between. The CDR3 totals 19 residues. The CDR3 loop is CASSFAITRAGRTNTEAFF. In DNA, the CDR3 is TGTGCCAGCAGCTTTGCAATAACCCGGGCAGGGAGGACCAACACTGAAGCTTTCTTT.

This clonotype has at least ten counts. V and J are TRBV7-2 and TRBJ2-1; the match to TRBD1 covers 8 bases. Trimming removed 0 bases from V and 15 bases from J; junction bases left unmatched: 4. The CDR3 has 12 amino acids. Germline CDR1 is SGHTA and CDR2 is FQGNSA. CDR3: CASSLAGTGLFF. The CDR3 bases are TGTGCCAGCAGCTTAGCTGGGACAGGATTGTTCTTC.

This clonotype has only a few counts. The genes are TRBV20-1 and TRBJ2-1, with TRBD2 matching over 8 bases. Germline CDR1 DFQATT, CDR2 SNEGSKA (reference sequence). The CDR3 is 16 amino acids. J was trimmed by 0 bases and V by 6 bases; bases with no gene match: 10. The CDR3 sequence is CSALAGIPYSYNEQFF. In nucleotides, the CDR3 is TGCAGTGCCTTAGCGGGGATTCCCTACTCCTACAATGAGCAGTTCTTC.

This clonotype has only a few counts. The chain couples TRBV7-9 to TRBJ2-7, with a tentative D call TRBD1 (6 bases). V lost 3 bases and J lost 7, with 13 bases in between. Per germline, CDR1 SEHNR and CDR2 FQNEAQ (reference sequence). The length of the CDR3 is 13 residues. CDR3 amino acids: CASSFGQGREQYF. The CDR3 DNA follows: TGTGCCAGCAGCTTTGGGCAGGGGCGAGAGCAGTACTTC.

Only a few counts were recorded for this clonotype. The chain carries TRBV20-1 and TRBJ2-7; 10 bases are shared with TRBD2. Germline V CDR1 and CDR2: DFQATT, SNEGSKA (reference sequence). Trimming removed 3 bases from V and 3 bases from J; junction bases left unmatched: 11. The CDR3 consists of 16 residues. This CDR3 is CSASPSGLAGDYEQYF. CDR3 bases: TGCAGTGCTAGCCCCTCCGGGCTAGCGGGGGACTACGAGCAGTACTTC.

The V and J genes are TRBV12-5 and TRBJ2-7; unclear D gene. Trimming removed 4 bases at V and 7 bases at J, with 14 bases between. The CDR3 is 13 residues long. CDR1 and CDR2 (germline): LGHNT, FRNRAP. CDR3 in amino acids: CASGSDTHNEQYF. The CDR3 nucleotides are TGTGCTAGTGGTTCAGACACCCACAATGAGCAGTACTTC.

This clonotype was seen a few times. This rearrangement joins TRBV20-1 to TRBJ1-4; D may be TRBD1 (5 bases). The ends were cut back, 3 bases at V and 8 bases at J, with 16 bases in the middle. CDR1 is DFQATT and CDR2 is SNEGSKA in the germline V gene (reference sequence). The CDR3 is made up of 14 amino acids. This CDR3 reads CSASAPGLWEKLFF. In nucleotides, the CDR3 is TGCAGTGCTAGTGCCCCGGGACTGTGGGAAAAACTGTTTTTT.

The J gene is TRBJ1-1, the V gene TRBV6-5, with D maybe TRBD1 (6 bases). Germline V gene data show CDR1 as MNHEY and CDR2 as SVGAGI. The CDR3 consists of 15 residues. With 6 bases removed from V and 1 base from J, the gap between germline ends came to 15 bases. In DNA, the CDR3 is TGTGCCAGCAGCCAGCCAAAGACAGGGAACACTGAAGCTTTCTTT. Translating it yields CASSQPKTGNTEAFF.

In this sample, this clonotype turned up a few times. The chain employs TRBV7-9 and TRBJ1-5; TRBD1 might be the D (5 bases). CDR1 and CDR2 from the germline V gene are SEHNR and FQNEAQ (reference sequence). The CDR3 runs to 14 residues. V lost 5 bases to trimming and J lost 3 bases, with 11 bases between them. Written as DNA, the CDR3 is TGTGCCAGCAGCCCGGCCGGGACCAATCAGCCCCAGCATTTT. This sequence encodes CASSPAGTNQPQHF.

This rearrangement joins TRBV4-3 to TRBJ2-5; 9 bases agree with TRBD2. V lost 2 bases, J lost 1 base, and 8 bases stayed unmatched. Germline lookup yields CDR1 LGHNA and CDR2 YSLEER. The CDR3 totals 17 residues. The CDR3 loop is CASSQHGSGGIQETQYF. DNA for the CDR3: TGCGCCAGCAGCCAACACGGTAGCGGGGGAATCCAAGAGACCCAGTACTTC.

As concerns this clonotype: A read error may account for a junction end that differs from germline. The chain combines TRBV5-6 with TRBJ2-2, with a weak D call TRBD2 (6 bases). There are 13 residues in the CDR3. Germline CDR1 SGHDT, CDR2 YYEEEE. The CDR3 DNA reads TGTGCCAGCAGCTTCGGGAACACCGGGGGGCTGTTTTTT. Translating it yields CASSFGNTGGLFF. Variable domain in full (rest from reference TRBV5-6 and TRBJ2-2): DAGVTQSPTHLIKTRGQQVTLRCSPKSGHDTVSWYQQALGQGPQFIFQYYEEEERQRGNFPDRFSGHQFPNYSSELNVNALLLGDSALYLCASSFGNTGGLFFGEGSRLTVL.

The V gene is TRBV2, the J gene TRBJ1-1, with 11 bases matching TRBD1. CDR1 is SNHLY, CDR2 FYNNEI, per germline. Unmatched junction bases numbered 6, after V lost 7 bases and J lost 5 bases. CDR3 size: 14 residues. CDR3 nucleotides: TGTGCCAGCACTGGACAGGGGGCAGGAACTGAAGCTTTCTTT. This sequence encodes CASTGQGAGTEAFF.

This clonotype appeared a few times. This chain uses TRBV15 with TRBJ2-2; D gene ambiguous. Per germline, CDR1 LNHNV and CDR2 YYDKDF (reference sequence). The ends were cut back, 6 bases at V and 4 bases at J, with 9 bases in the middle. The CDR3 runs 13 residues. The CDR3: CATRGYGTGELFF. In nucleotides, the CDR3 is TGTGCCACCAGAGGGTACGGCACCGGGGAGCTGTTTTTT.

Ten or more counts support this clonotype. This chain links TRBV12-3 or TRBV12-4 with TRBJ1-4; TRBD1 aligns across 9 bases. Germline trimming cut 7 bases from V and 3 bases from J; bases unmatched to any gene: 12. This CDR3 contains 17 residues. CDR3 sequence: CASNHRGPRAANEKLFF. CDR3 nucleotides: TGTGCCAGCAATCACAGGGGGCCCCGAGCAGCTAATGAAAAACTGTTTTTT.

This clonotype was counted between two and nine times. This rearrangement joins TRBV12-3 or TRBV12-4 to TRBJ2-1; D not resolved. Trimming took off 6 bases at V and 7 bases at J, with 13 bases between the two ends. The CDR3 is 13 amino acids. The CDR3 region has the DNA TGTGCCAGCAGCAAAAACCCTGGAAATGAGCAGTTCTTC. It is translated as CASSKNPGNEQFF.

The chain recombines TRBV5-5 with TRBJ2-1; D is possibly TRBD2 (5 bases). There are 15 residues in the CDR3. V was clipped by 0 bases and J by 4 bases, with 11 bases between them. In germline, CDR1 is SGHKS, CDR2 YYEKEE (reference sequence). CDR3 bases: TGTGCCAGCAGCTTGGGAGCAGCGGAGTACAATGAGCAGTTCTTC. As protein: CASSLGAAEYNEQFF.